The next 32 T cell receptor beta chains were all read from a single sample in a study of Graves' ophthalmopathy and Graves' hyperthyroidism. Amplification from RNA transcripts yielded the TCR beta CDR3 regions. First-round RT-PCR with HTBI primers preceded a second-round multiplex PCR. TCRdb analysed the multiplex PCR reads with MiXCR anew, one entry per CDR3 protein. This sample yields 650,000 to 900,000 distinct CDR3 sequences, of which roughly 40% are seen a single time; 44% belongs to the top ten. The sample consisted of peripheral blood. The origin of the receptors is an adult man with Graves' ophthalmopathy.

CDR3 amino acids: CASWAGQAQYF. The CDR3 DNA sequence: TGTGCCAGCTGGGCAGGACAGGCGCAGTACTTC. The chain recombines TRBV25-1 with TRBJ2-7, with 7 positions matching TRBD1. In germline, CDR1 is MGHDK, CDR2 SYGVNS. J gave up 9 bases and V 8 bases, and 7 bases lay outside the gene matches. The length of the CDR3 is 11 residues.

This chain links TRBV25-1 with TRBJ2-5; 9 bases fit TRBD2. CDR1 is MGHDK and CDR2 is SYGVNS in the germline V gene. Germline trimming cut 3 bases from V and 4 bases from J; bases unmatched to any gene: 6. The CDR3 has 15 amino acids. Here the CDR3 DNA reads TGTGCCAGCAGTGAGCGGGGGGGACGTGCAGAGACCCAGTACTTC. It codes for CASSERGGRAETQYF.

In its sample, this clonotype was seen a few times. This chain connects TRBV2 to TRBJ1-2, with D possibly TRBD1 on 6 matching bases. The CDR3 length is 14 residues. Trimming cost V 8 bases and J 3 bases, with 16 bases left between them. Germline V gene data show CDR1 as SNHLY and CDR2 as FYNNEI. CDR3 residues: CASSPPGAHYGYTF. The CDR3 nucleotides are TGTGCCAGCTCCCCCCCAGGGGCTCACTATGGCTACACCTTC.

This clonotype was seen only a few times. V and J are TRBV7-9 and TRBJ1-5; 10 bases are shared with TRBD1. CDR1 is SEHNR and CDR2 is FQNEAQ in the germline V gene (reference sequence). The V and J ends lost 6 bases and 5 bases, in that order; junction bases with no gene match: 7. This CDR3 has 15 residues. The chain's CDR3 is CASSKTGTGDQPQHF. The CDR3, as DNA: TGTGCCAGCAGTAAAACCGGGACAGGGGATCAGCCCCAGCATTTT.

The chain employs TRBV6-5 and TRBJ2-7, with D perhaps matching TRBD2 (6 bases). There are 15 residues in the CDR3. Trimming shortened V by 5 bases and J by 2 bases, and 16 bases separated the two germline ends. Looked up from germline, CDR1 is MNHEY and CDR2 is SVGAGI. CDR3 sequence (DNA): TGTGCCAGCAGTCGGTGGGGGGTGGGGGCCTACGAGCAGTACTTC. It specifies CASSRWGVGAYEQYF.

This clonotype was recorded a few times. V is TRBV20-1 and J is TRBJ1-6; a possible D gene is TRBD1 (6 bases). The CDR3 consists of 16 residues. The germline V and J ends were trimmed by 0 bases and 7 bases, with 16 bases remaining between them. In germline, CDR1 is DFQATT, CDR2 SNEGSKA (reference sequence). CDR3 loop: CSAREPTGLENSPLHF. CDR3 coding DNA: TGCAGTGCTAGAGAGCCAACAGGGCTGGAAAATTCACCCCTCCACTTT.

Many counts were recorded for this clonotype. V and J are TRBV5-1 and TRBJ1-2, with D possibly being TRBD1 (5 bases). The CDR3 has 13 amino acids. Trimming took 4 bases from V and 6 from J, leaving 13 bases between them. CDR1 and CDR2 from the germline V gene are SGHRS and YFSETQ. The CDR3 DNA sequence: TGCGCCAGCAGCACTTGGTCAGGGAATGGCTACACCTTC. Encoded protein: CASSTWSGNGYTF.

Worth noting for this clonotype: The germline gene is not matched at one end of the junction; a read error may be the cause. The chain's CDR3 is CASSPQKGGEQYF. The CDR3 DNA sequence: TGTGCCAGCAGTCCCCAGAAGGGCGGAGAGCAGTACTTC. The chain carries TRBV10-3 and TRBJ2-7; no firm D call. The CDR3 has 13 residues. Germline V gene data show CDR1 as ENHRY and CDR2 as SYGVKD.

The chain recombines TRBV15 with TRBJ1-2; D is possibly TRBD1 (5 bases). Per germline, CDR1 LNHNV and CDR2 YYDKDF (reference sequence). This CDR3 spans 17 amino acids. Between the trimmed V and J ends, which lost 3 bases and 6 bases, there was a span of 23 bases. Here the CDR3 DNA reads TGTGCCACCAGCAGCCAAGGATATCGGGGGTCCGCCAATGGCTACACCTTC. This gives the protein CATSSQGYRGSANGYTF.

The J gene is TRBJ2-3, the V gene TRBV20-1; tentatively, D is TRBD2 (5 bases). There are 15 residues in the CDR3. CDR1 DFQATT and CDR2 SNEGSKA come from the germline V gene (reference sequence). The ends were cut back, 0 bases at V and 1 base at J, with 11 bases in the middle. The CDR3, as DNA: TGCAGTGCTAGAGATGGCGGTAGCGGCACAGATACGCAGTATTTT. Its translation: CSARDGGSGTDTQYF.

Written as DNA, the CDR3 is TGTGCCAGCAGCCCGAGAACCGGGACTAGCGTCAAAGAGACCCAGTACTTC. This translates into CASSPRTGTSVKETQYF. This rearrangement joins TRBV7-8 to TRBJ2-5; TRBD2 matches 10 bases. V shed 5 bases and J 3 bases; nucleotides not matched to a gene: 12. CDR1 SGHVS and CDR2 FQNEAQ come from the germline V gene. There are 17 residues in the CDR3.

V and J are TRBV20-1 and TRBJ1-1; 11 positions match TRBD1. This CDR3 has 15 amino acids. With V trimmed by 4 bases and J by 4 bases, 8 bases remained unmatched. Germline-derived CDR1 and CDR2 are DFQATT and SNEGSKA (reference sequence). CDR3 sequence (DNA): TGCAGTGCTACCTCCTTAGGGACAGGGGGCACTGAAGCTTTCTTT. Translating gives CSATSLGTGGTEAFF.

This clonotype was found a few times. This chain connects TRBV10-3 to TRBJ2-7, with D possibly matching TRBD1 (6 bases). Germline V gene sequence: CDR1 ENHRY, CDR2 SYGVKD. Trimming removed 1 base from V and 3 bases from J, with 13 bases in between. This CDR3 region has 15 residues. CDR3: CAISEWQGYRYEQYF. In DNA, the CDR3 is TGTGCCATCAGTGAGTGGCAGGGGTACCGCTACGAGCAGTACTTC.

V gene TRBV12-5 combines with J gene TRBJ1-1; no firm D call. Germline lookup yields CDR1 LGHNT and CDR2 FRNRAP. V lost 1 base to trimming and J lost 1 base, with 13 bases between them. CDR3 length: 16 amino acids. Here the CDR3 DNA reads TGTGCTAGTGGTTTGGATGAGGCGGAAGGGAACACTGAAGCTTTCTTT. Residues: CASGLDEAEGNTEAFF.

This clonotype came up a few times. The chain couples TRBV5-6 to TRBJ1-1; maybe TRBD1 (6 bases). This CDR3 has 14 residues. The ends were cut back, 0 bases at V and 4 bases at J, with 10 bases in the middle. In germline, CDR1 is SGHDT, CDR2 YYEEEE. Here the CDR3 DNA reads TGTGCCAGCAGCTTGGTAGGGGGGGGCACTGAAGCTTTCTTT. Encoded protein: CASSLVGGGTEAFF.

In this sample, this clonotype turned up many times. The gene calls are TRBV6-5 and TRBJ1-3; unclear D gene. This CDR3 is 14 amino acids long. From germline, CDR1 is MNHEY and CDR2 SVGAGI. Trimming stripped 2 bases from V and 4 bases from J, with 9 bases between. The DNA of the CDR3 is TGTGCCAGCAGTTACAAAAGTTCGGGAAACACCATATATTTT. Translated, it gives CASSYKSSGNTIYF.

V gene TRBV11-2 combines with J gene TRBJ2-7, with D possibly matching TRBD2 (5 bases). The CDR3 covers 13 residues. Germline lookup yields CDR1 SGHAT and CDR2 FQNNGV. V was trimmed by 4 bases and J by 3 bases, leaving 10 bases between them. CDR3 nucleotides: TGTGCCAGCAGCTCACCGAGGGTCTACGAGCAGTACTTC. Translated, it gives CASSSPRVYEQYF.

This clonotype was picked up many times. This chain joins TRBV29-1 and TRBJ1-5; D uncertain. The V and J ends lost 3 bases and 3 bases respectively, with 9 bases between them. CDR1 and CDR2 (germline): SQVTM, ANQGSEA. The CDR3 spans 13 residues. CDR3 nucleotide sequence: TGCAGCGTTGAGAAAGGAAACAATCAGCCCCAGCATTTT. Translated: CSVEKGNNQPQHF.

Of note for this clonotype: This clone may be a read error of a much larger clone one base away. V gene TRBV24-1 combines with J gene TRBJ1-5; TRBD1 aligns across 7 bases. This CDR3 spans 15 amino acids. Germline V gene data show CDR1 as KGHDR and CDR2 as SFDVKD. The CDR3 coding sequence is TGTGCCACCAGCCCGGGACAGTATAGCAATCGGCCCCAGCATTTT. Protein sequence: CATSPGQYSNRPQHF.

This clonotype showed up many times. The genes are TRBV7-9 and TRBJ1-2; D call uncertain. Trimming cost V 5 bases and J 4 bases, with 11 bases left between them. Germline CDR1 SEHNR, CDR2 FQNEAQ (reference sequence). The CDR3 covers 13 residues. Here the CDR3 DNA reads TGTGCCAGCAGCCAAGATATGGGCTATGGCTACACCTTC. Protein: CASSQDMGYGYTF.

This clonotype appeared once. This chain uses TRBV14 with TRBJ2-5; 10 bases are shared with TRBD2. The length of the CDR3 is 18 residues. V trimming: 4 bases; J trimming: 2 bases; junction bases outside the gene matches: 13. Germline CDR1 and CDR2: SGHDN and FVKESK. The CDR3 loop reads CASSRMGIGLAAQETQYF. The CDR3 bases are TGTGCCAGCAGCCGAATGGGAATTGGACTAGCGGCACAAGAGACCCAGTACTTC.

The chain recombines TRBV15 with TRBJ2-3; TRBD1 might be the D (6 bases). The CDR3 length is 15 residues. Germline CDR1 and CDR2: LNHNV and YYDKDF (reference sequence). The V end lost 0 bases, the J end lost 8 bases, and 15 bases lay between the germline ends. The CDR3 loop reads CATSRDRGPVVTQYF. In DNA form, the CDR3 reads TGTGCCACCAGCAGAGACAGGGGTCCCGTTGTTACGCAGTATTTT.

V is TRBV7-2 and J is TRBJ1-2, with D possibly matching TRBD1 (6 bases). The CDR3 covers 14 residues. Germline V CDR1 and CDR2: SGHTA, FQGNSA. V was trimmed by 6 bases and J by 7 bases, leaving 18 bases between them. In nucleotides, the CDR3 is TGTGCCAGCAGTTTATTTCTGGGGGCGGCTGGCTACACCTTC. Its translation: CASSLFLGAAGYTF.

There are many counts of this clonotype. The V gene is TRBV7-6, the J gene TRBJ2-7; D is possibly TRBD1 (6 bases). In germline, CDR1 is SGHVS, CDR2 FNYEAQ. V lost 5 bases to trimming and J lost 3 bases, with 14 bases between them. The CDR3 length is 14 residues. This chain's CDR3 is CASSPGHGDYEQYF. CDR3 coding DNA: TGTGCCAGCAGCCCGGGACACGGGGACTACGAGCAGTACTTC.

The V gene is TRBV11-2, the J gene TRBJ1-4; D not certain. The length of the CDR3 is 13 residues. Germline V gene sequence: CDR1 SGHAT, CDR2 FQNNGV. Trimming shortened V by 5 bases and J by 10 bases, and 14 bases separated the two germline ends. CDR3 sequence: CASSPSVIGKLFF. The CDR3 bases are TGTGCCAGCAGCCCCTCGGTTATCGGAAAACTGTTTTTT.

This clonotype appeared many times. The chain carries TRBV7-9 and TRBJ1-2; no definite D call. Germline V gene sequence: CDR1 SEHNR, CDR2 FQNEAQ (reference sequence). This CDR3 has 13 amino acids. Trimming pared 5 bases from V and 2 bases from J, leaving 9 bases between. The CDR3 loop reads CASSRTPNYGYTF. CDR3 DNA sequence: TGTGCCAGCAGCCGGACCCCCAACTATGGCTACACCTTC.

This clonotype was detected only a few times. This chain links TRBV6-6 with TRBJ1-1; 8 nucleotides agree with TRBD1. This CDR3 contains 14 residues. Unmatched junction bases numbered 9, after V lost 4 bases and J lost 8 bases. Per the germline V gene, CDR1 is MNHNY and CDR2 is SVGAGI (reference sequence). The CDR3 DNA reads as TGTGCCAGCAGTTCCGCAGGGGGCGATACGGAAGCTTTCTTT. Translating gives CASSSAGGDTEAFF.

J is TRBJ1-4 and V is TRBV5-4; D gene unclear. Trimming removed 5 bases from V and 5 bases from J, with 10 bases in between. There are 13 residues in the CDR3. Germline CDR1 is SGHNT and CDR2 is YYREEE (reference sequence). The chain's CDR3 is CASSYVENEKLFF. For the CDR3, the DNA is TGTGCCAGCAGTTACGTGGAAAATGAAAAACTGTTTTTT.

This clonotype appeared a few times. This chain connects TRBV6-5 to TRBJ1-4, with 9 bases that match TRBD1. V lost 3 bases, J lost 10 bases, and 6 bases stayed unmatched. Germline V lookup: CDR1 MNHEY, CDR2 SVGAGI. The CDR3 spans 14 residues. Written as DNA, the CDR3 is TGTGCCAGCAGTTATGGGGACAGGGTCGGAAAACTGTTTTTT. Translating gives CASSYGDRVGKLFF.

The V call is TRBV10-1, the J call TRBJ1-6; 10 bases are a match to TRBD1. The junction had 9 bases not matched to a gene; V was cut back by 6 bases and J by 7 bases. Germline CDR1 reads WNHNN; CDR2 reads SYGVQD (reference sequence). This CDR3 has 16 amino acids. In DNA form, the CDR3 reads TGCGCCAGCAGCCAAGATTGGGGACAGGGGAATTCACCCCTCCACTTT. Encoded protein: CASSQDWGQGNSPLHF.

The J gene is TRBJ2-2, the V gene TRBV20-1; the match to TRBD2 covers 8 bases. With V trimmed by 7 bases and J by 0 bases, 7 bases remained unmatched. Germline CDR1 and CDR2: DFQATT and SNEGSKA (reference sequence). This CDR3 region has 15 residues. CDR3 nucleotides: TGCAGTGTCCGCGAGCGGGGGCCGAACACCGGGGAGCTGTTTTTT. Translating it yields CSVRERGPNTGELFF.

This clonotype was recorded a few times. V and J are TRBV7-9 and TRBJ2-6; TRBD2 might be the D (5 bases). The CDR3 is 15 amino acids. The germline V and J ends were trimmed by 5 bases and 1 base, with 9 bases remaining between them. Germline values: CDR1 SEHNR, CDR2 FQNEAQ (reference sequence). This CDR3 is CASSVRGSGANVLTF. The DNA for the CDR3 is TGTGCCAGCAGCGTCCGAGGGTCTGGGGCCAACGTCCTGACTTTC.